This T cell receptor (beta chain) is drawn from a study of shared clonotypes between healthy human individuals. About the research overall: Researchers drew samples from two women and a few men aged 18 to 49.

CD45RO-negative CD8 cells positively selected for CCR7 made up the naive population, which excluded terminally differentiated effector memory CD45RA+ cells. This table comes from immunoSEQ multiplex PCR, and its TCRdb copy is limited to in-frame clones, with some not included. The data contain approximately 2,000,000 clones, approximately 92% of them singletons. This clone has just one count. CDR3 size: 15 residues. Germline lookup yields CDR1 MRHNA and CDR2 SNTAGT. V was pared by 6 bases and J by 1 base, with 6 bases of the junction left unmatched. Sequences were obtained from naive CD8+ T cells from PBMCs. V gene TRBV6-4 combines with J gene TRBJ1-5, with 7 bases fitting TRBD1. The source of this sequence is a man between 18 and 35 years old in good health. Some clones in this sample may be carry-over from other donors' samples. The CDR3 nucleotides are TGTGCCAGCAGCCCGGACAGGACCAGCAATCAGCCCCAGCATTTT. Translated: CASSPDRTSNQPQHF.